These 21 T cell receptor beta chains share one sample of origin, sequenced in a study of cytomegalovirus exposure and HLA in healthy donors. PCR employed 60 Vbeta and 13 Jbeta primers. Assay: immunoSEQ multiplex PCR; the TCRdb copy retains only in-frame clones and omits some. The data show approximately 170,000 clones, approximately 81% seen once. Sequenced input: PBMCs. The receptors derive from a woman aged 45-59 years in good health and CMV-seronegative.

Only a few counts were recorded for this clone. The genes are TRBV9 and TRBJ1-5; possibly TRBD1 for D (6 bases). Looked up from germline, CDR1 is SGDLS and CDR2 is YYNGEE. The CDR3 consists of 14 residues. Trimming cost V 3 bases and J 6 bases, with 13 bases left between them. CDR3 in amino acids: CASSAELDSQPQHF. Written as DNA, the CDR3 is TGTGCCAGCAGCGCGGAACTGGACAGTCAGCCCCAGCATTTT.

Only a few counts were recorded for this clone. CDR3 bases: TGTGCCAGCAGTTTAAGGGGTAGAGGAAGCAATCAGCCCCAGCATTTT. It yields the protein CASSLRGRGSNQPQHF. The V call is TRBV28, the J call TRBJ1-5, with D possibly being TRBD1 (5 bases). The germline gives CDR1 MDHEN, CDR2 SYDVKM. This CDR3 spans 16 amino acids. The V end was cut by 2 bases, the J end by 1 base, with 12 bases between.

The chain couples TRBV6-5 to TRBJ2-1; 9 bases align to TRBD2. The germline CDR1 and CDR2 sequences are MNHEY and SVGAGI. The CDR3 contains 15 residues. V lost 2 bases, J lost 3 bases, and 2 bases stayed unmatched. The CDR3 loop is CASSYGSGSYNEQFF. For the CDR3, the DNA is TGTGCCAGCAGTTACGGTAGCGGGAGCTACAATGAGCAGTTCTTC.

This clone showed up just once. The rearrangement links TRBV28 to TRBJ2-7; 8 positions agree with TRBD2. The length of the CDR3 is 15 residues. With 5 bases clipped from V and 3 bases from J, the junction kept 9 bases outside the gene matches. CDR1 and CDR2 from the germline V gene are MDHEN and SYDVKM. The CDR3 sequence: CASSPRIGTSYEQYF. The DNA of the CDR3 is TGTGCCAGCAGTCCACGTATCGGGACTAGCTACGAGCAGTACTTC.

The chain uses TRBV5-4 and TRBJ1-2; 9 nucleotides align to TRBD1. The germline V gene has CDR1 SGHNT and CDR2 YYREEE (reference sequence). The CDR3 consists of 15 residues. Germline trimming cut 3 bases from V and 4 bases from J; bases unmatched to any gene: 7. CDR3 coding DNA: TGTGCCAGCAGCTGGGCTGACAGGGGGGGCTATGGCTACACCTTC. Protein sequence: CASSWADRGGYGYTF.

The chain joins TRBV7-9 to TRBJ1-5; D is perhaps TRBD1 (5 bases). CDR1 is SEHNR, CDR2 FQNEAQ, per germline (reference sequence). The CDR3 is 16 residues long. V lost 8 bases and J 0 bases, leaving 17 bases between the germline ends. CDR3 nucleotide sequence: TGTGCCAGCGCTGGCGGGGGGGTGGGTAGCAATCAGCCCCAGCATTTT. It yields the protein CASAGGGVGSNQPQHF.

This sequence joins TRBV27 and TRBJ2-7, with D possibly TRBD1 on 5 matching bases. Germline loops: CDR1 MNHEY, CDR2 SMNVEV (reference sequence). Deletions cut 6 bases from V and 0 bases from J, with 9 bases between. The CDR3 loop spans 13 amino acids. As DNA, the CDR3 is TGTGCCAGCAGCCATCAGGGCTCCTACGAGCAGTACTTC. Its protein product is CASSHQGSYEQYF.

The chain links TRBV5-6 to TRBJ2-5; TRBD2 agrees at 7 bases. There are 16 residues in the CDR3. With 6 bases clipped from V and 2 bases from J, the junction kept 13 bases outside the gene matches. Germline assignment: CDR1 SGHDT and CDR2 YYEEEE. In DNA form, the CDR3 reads TGTGCCAGCATGCAAATCCGGGACTACAAACAAGAGACCCAGTACTTC. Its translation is CASMQIRDYKQETQYF.

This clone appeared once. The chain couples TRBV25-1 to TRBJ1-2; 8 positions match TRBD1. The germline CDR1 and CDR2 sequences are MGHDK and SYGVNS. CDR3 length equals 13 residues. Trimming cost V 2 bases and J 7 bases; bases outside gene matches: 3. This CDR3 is CASSEPDRGGYTF. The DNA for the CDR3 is TGTGCCAGCAGTGAACCCGACAGGGGTGGCTACACCTTC.

The CDR3 bases are TGTGCCAGCAGCTTAGGATTGACAGGTCCCAATCAGCCCCAGCATTTT. Translated: CASSLGLTGPNQPQHF. This rearrangement joins TRBV7-9 to TRBJ1-5, with D possibly matching TRBD1 (6 bases). Germline V gene sequence: CDR1 SEHNR, CDR2 FQNEAQ (reference sequence). This CDR3 region has 16 residues. V lost 1 base and J lost 3, with 13 bases in between.

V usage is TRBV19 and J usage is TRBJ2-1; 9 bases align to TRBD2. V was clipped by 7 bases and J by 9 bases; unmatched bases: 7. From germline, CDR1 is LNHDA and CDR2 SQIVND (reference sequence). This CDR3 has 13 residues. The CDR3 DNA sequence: TGTGCCAGTACCAGGCGGGGGGGCGGTGAGCAGTTCTTC. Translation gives CASTRRGGGEQFF.

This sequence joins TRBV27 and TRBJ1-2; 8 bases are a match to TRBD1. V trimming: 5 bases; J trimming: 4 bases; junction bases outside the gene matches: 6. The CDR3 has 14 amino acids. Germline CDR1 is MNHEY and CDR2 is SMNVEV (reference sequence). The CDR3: CASSGQGKGYGYTF. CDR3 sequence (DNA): TGTGCCAGCAGTGGACAGGGTAAGGGCTATGGCTACACCTTC.

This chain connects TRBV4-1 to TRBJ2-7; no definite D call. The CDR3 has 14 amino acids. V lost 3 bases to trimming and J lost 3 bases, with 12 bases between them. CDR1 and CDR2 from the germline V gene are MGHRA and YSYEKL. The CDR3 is CASSQYTELYEQYF. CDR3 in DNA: TGCGCCAGCAGCCAGTACACAGAACTCTACGAGCAGTACTTC.

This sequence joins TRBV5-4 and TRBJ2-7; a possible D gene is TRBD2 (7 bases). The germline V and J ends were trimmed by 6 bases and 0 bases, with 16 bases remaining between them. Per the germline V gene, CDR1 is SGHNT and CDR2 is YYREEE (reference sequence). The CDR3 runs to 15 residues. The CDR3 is CASTRGASNSYEQYF. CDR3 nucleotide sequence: TGTGCCAGCACCCGGGGGGCGAGTAACTCCTACGAGCAGTACTTC.

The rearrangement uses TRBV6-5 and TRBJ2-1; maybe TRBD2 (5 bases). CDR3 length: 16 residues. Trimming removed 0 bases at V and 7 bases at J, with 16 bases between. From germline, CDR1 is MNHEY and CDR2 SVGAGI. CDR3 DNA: TGTGCCAGCAGTTACTCGGGCCTCGGGAACCCGAATGAGCAGTTCTTC. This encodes CASSYSGLGNPNEQFF.

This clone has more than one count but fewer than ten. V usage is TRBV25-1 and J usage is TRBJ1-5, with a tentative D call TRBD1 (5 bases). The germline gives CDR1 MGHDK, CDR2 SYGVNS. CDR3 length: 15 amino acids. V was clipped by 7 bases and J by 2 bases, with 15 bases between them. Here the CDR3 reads CASMARDSRNQPQHF. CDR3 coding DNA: TGTGCCAGCATGGCCCGGGACTCTCGCAATCAGCCCCAGCATTTT.

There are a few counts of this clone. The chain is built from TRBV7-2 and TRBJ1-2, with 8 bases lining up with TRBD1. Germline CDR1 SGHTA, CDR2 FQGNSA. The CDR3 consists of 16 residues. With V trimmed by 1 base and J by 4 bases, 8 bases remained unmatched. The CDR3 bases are TGTGCCAGCAGCTTAGGAGGACAGGGAAGCTCCTATGGCTACACCTTC. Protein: CASSLGGQGSSYGYTF.

DNA for the CDR3: TGCGCCAGCAGCGGGGGACAGGGCAGCTATGGCTACACCTTC. Translation: CASSGGQGSYGYTF. J is TRBJ1-2 and V is TRBV5-1; TRBD1 agrees at 9 bases. This CDR3 contains 14 residues. The V gene end was trimmed by 4 bases and the J gene end by 4 bases; junction bases not matched to a gene: 5. The germline CDR1 and CDR2 sequences are SGHRS and YFSETQ.

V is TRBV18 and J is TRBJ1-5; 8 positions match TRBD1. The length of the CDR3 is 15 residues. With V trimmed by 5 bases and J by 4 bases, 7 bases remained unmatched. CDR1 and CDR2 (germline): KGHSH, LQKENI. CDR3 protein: CASSTGTGDNQPQHF. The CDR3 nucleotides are TGTGCCAGCTCAACCGGGACAGGTGATAATCAGCCCCAGCATTTT. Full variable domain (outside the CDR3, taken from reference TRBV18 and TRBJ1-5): NAGVMQNPRHLVRRRGQEARLRCSPMKGHSHVYWYRQLPEEGLKFMVYLQKENIIDESGMPKERFSAEFPKEGPSILRIQQVVRGDSAAYFCASSTGTGDNQPQHFGDGTRLSIL.

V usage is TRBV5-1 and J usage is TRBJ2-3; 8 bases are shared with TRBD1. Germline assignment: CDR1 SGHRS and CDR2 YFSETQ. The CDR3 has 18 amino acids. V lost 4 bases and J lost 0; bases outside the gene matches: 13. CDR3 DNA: TGCGCCAGCAGCCCTACCGGGACAGGTCATTCTAGCACAGATACGCAGTATTTT. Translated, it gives CASSPTGTGHSSTDTQYF.

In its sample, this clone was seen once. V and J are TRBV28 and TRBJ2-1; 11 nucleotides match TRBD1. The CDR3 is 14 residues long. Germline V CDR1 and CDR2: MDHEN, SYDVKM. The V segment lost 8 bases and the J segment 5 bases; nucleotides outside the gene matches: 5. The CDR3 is CASYGQGANNEQFF. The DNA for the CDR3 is TGTGCCAGCTACGGACAGGGGGCGAACAATGAGCAGTTCTTC.